This TCR beta chain came from a study of molecular identifiers for immune sequencing clone quantification (dated by TCRdb to 2017 to 2018). For context, the study as a whole: For a replicate experiment, RNA from roughly 21,000 or 96,000 naive CD8 T cells was divided into five aliquots, and four of the five aliquots were sequenced. This methods study used CD8 T cells to benchmark TCR RNA copy counting and molecular-identifier clustering-based TCR repertoire sequencing (MIDCIRS). Study-level results and caveats: Highly expanded clone sizes could be underestimated if identical TCR molecules share a barcode. In CMV-specific effector cells, over 99% of molecules were held by clones above 20 RNA copies, whereas under 1% of molecules were held by such clones in naive cells. Spiked-in Jurkat TCR RNA equivalent to a single cell was reported to be detectable even among over 800,000 naive CD8 T cells. About 3 recovered TCR RNA copies per cell were obtained by modeling, versus 9 to 10 by digital PCR, implying a capture efficiency of about 30%. The naive libraries included spiked-in Jurkat TCR RNA (around 10 copies' worth), and this RNA is not part of the donor repertoire. Without barcode sub-clustering, chimeric consensus sequences inflated TCR diversity; chimeras reached as high as 47%.

V trim: 3 bases; J trim: 1 base; unmatched bases: 3. Reading the germline V gene (reference sequence) gives CDR1 LNHDA and CDR2 SQIVND. The CDR3 runs 15 residues from the cysteine to the phenylalanine. Only CDR3 DNA remains: 45 bases, in frame from the first base. Libraries of naive CD8 T cells were generated from roughly 20,000 to 1,000,000 sorted cells, with 10%, 30% or 50% of the purified RNA used. On a BD FACSAria II, naive CD8 T cells were FACS-sorted as CD8+CD4-CCR7+CD45RA+ and collected into RLT Plus buffer. To test detection sensitivity, Jurkat RNA equal to ten TCR copies was added to samples of about 18,000-1,100,000 naive CD8 T cells. Enrichment of CD8 T cells was done with RosetteSep CD8+ T Cell Enrichment Cocktail plus Ficoll-Paque, and ACK red cell lysis came afterward. The library came from PCR. Sequencing used an Illumina HiSeq 4000. Preparation of bulk TCR libraries followed a previously described approach, with the TCR primers listed in Table S5. Total RNA was purified with the Qiagen AllPrep DNA/RNA kit. Reads from multiple sequencing runs of the same library were pooled before analysis. The study's processing was this. Reads were retained only if their TCR constant sequence matched exactly, and those retained reads were trimmed to 150 nt and grouped according to their 12-nt molecular barcodes. Reads in each barcode group were sub-clustered using a 15% Levenshtein threshold, and a quality-weighted consensus sequence was built for each RNA molecule. Non-functional sequences were discarded, and so were lower-count sequences lying one edit away from another sequence. Barcode sub-clusters with fewer than 20% of the maximum read count were removed, based on fitting two negative binomial distributions. TCRdb reanalyzed the raw reads on its own, using fastp at Q25 for trimming and MiXCR for clone calling, and kept in-frame beta chains. Each entry is one CDR3 protein sequence, shown with its most common DNA and genes. The V and J calls follow TCRdb's processing rather than the paper's. For this sample there are about 510,000 distinct CDR3 sequences; about 22% appear just once. The leading ten clones occupy about 0.8% of the sample.

This clonotype was seen a few times. The antigen this receptor binds is unknown. No much larger clone exists at a distance of one base, and base qualities are not known. The V and J genes are TRBV19 and TRBJ1-5; 7 bases in between match TRBD1. Sample: naive CD8+ T cells from blood, with Jurkat cell RNA spiked in. In light of the paper, this sample's cell subset or site label describes: FACS-sorted CD8+CD4-CCR7+CD45RA+ naive T cells. The receptor was isolated from a human donor in good health. Some libraries in this study had Jurkat cell RNA spiked in. CDR3 protein: CASSITTGSNQPQHF. The nucleotide sequence is TGTGCCAGTAGTATCACGACAGGGAGCAATCAGCCCCAGCATTTT.